The entry that follows covers one T cell receptor (beta chain) sequence. As yet, its antigen is unknown. The assay was immunoSEQ multiplex PCR, and TCRdb's table has in-frame clones only and misses some. The sample has about 2.2 million clones; 85% to 95% are singletons. The data were taken from a study of shared clonotypes between healthy human individuals. The wider study: Researchers assigned three CD4 naive, three CD4 memory, two CD8 naive and one CD8 memory plate to each donor. Notes on the study in general: Lower generation probabilities were found for non-shared clonotypes than for those shared by all four donors. Sorted-subset samples were not fully sequenced, rarefaction indicated.

Naive CD8 cells, CD45RO-negative and positively selected for CCR7, excluded terminally differentiated effector memory CD45RA+ cells. Material: naive CD8+ T cells from PBMCs. The TCR originated in a man between 18 and 35 years old in good health. Some clones in this sample may be carry-over from other donors' samples.

In DNA form, the CDR3 reads TGTGCCAGCAGTTTTAGCGGATCATCCACCGGGGAGCTGTTTTTT. It specifies CASSFSGSSTGELFF. The rearrangement links TRBV27 to TRBJ2-2; tentative D call: TRBD2 (6 bases). The CDR3 runs 15 residues. The germline V and J ends were trimmed by 3 bases and 4 bases, with 12 bases remaining between them. Germline values: CDR1 MNHEY, CDR2 SMNVEV (reference sequence).